A selection of T cell receptor beta chains follows, all from one sample in a study of T cell responses to AZD1222 COVID-19 vaccine. The data were produced by immunoSEQ multiplex PCR, yet TCRdb's version contains in-frame clones alone and is incomplete. The sample records tens of thousands of clones, over 75% being singletons. Sequenced here: peripheral blood, sampled on day 0 of AZD1222 vaccination. All receptors derive from an adult in good health. Both conserved end residues are trimmed from each CDR3. Each record gives: V gene, J gene, CDR3 protein.

V: TRBV6-1
J: TRBJ1-4
CDR3: ASSVDRGLSNEKLF

V: TRBV15
J: TRBJ2-3
CDR3: ATSRNPSDTQY

V: TRBV24-1
J: TRBJ2-3
CDR3: ATSGGDGRRVN

V: TRBV29-1
J: TRBJ2-7
CDR3: SVEDRARY

V: TRBV24-1
J: TRBJ1-1
CDR3: ATREGRPGAEAF

V: TRBV7-2
J: TRBJ1-6
CDR3: ASSSAGGRSPLH

V: TRBV7-2
J: TRBJ2-1
CDR3: ASSLSSRDEQF

V: TRBV28
J: TRBJ1-5
CDR3: ASNLAGVDQPQH

V: TRBV19
J: TRBJ1-2
CDR3: ASSQGYGYT

V: TRBV20-1
J: TRBJ1-4
CDR3: SASIREKLF